Reported below is one TCR beta chain. The target antigen is unknown. TCRdb re-analysed the reads in MiXCR, keeping a single row per CDR3 protein. The sample gives hundreds of thousands of distinct CDR3 sequences, about 44% of which show up once; about 39% is in the top ten. V dropped 5 bases and J dropped 3 bases, with 11 bases sitting between them. This CDR3 has 13 residues. Germline V gives CDR1 LNHDA, CDR2 SQIVND (reference sequence). The data belong to a study of T cell repertoires in cytomegalovirus infection. The TCR was taken from a human donor in good health (CMV status not recorded). Some clones in this sample may be carry-over from other donors' samples. The chain carries TRBV19 and TRBJ2-7; no clear D. This material consisted of cultured PBMCs, taken from culture after CMV antigen stimulation. The CDR3 DNA is TGTGCCAGTAGTCCGGGCATAGGCTACGAGCAGTACTTC. This encodes CASSPGIGYEQYF.